Following are 30 T cell receptor beta chains from one sample sequenced in a study of CD8 T cells in Susac syndrome. RNA totalling about 0.5 to 1 ug underwent reverse transcription with random hexamers. From the immunoSEQ multiplex PCR reads, TCRdb called clonotypes with MiXCR, one entry per CDR3 protein. The table lists 150,000 to 200,000 distinct CDR3 sequences, 92% of them singletons. Sequences were obtained from CD4+ T cells from PBMCs. The receptors derive from a human donor in good health.

The DNA of the CDR3 is TGTGCCAGCAGCCAGGGGGCCCGCACAGATACGCAGTATTTT. Residues: CASSQGARTDTQYF. V gene TRBV7-2 combines with J gene TRBJ2-3; TRBD1 matches 8 bases. Germline trimming cut 5 bases from V and 1 base from J; bases unmatched to any gene: 2. Germline loops: CDR1 SGHTA, CDR2 FQGNSA. The CDR3 spans 14 residues.

The chain recombines TRBV6-1 with TRBJ2-1; 7 bases match TRBD1. This CDR3 is built from 17 residues. The V gene end was trimmed by 10 bases and the J gene end by 0 bases; junction bases not matched to a gene: 15. Germline loops: CDR1 MNHNS, CDR2 SASEGT. Here the CDR3 reads CATHSLTGTYSYNEQFF. The CDR3 DNA is TGTGCCACCCATTCTTTGACAGGGACCTACTCCTACAATGAGCAGTTCTTC.

The chain employs TRBV4-3 and TRBJ2-2; no definite D call. The CDR3 runs to 17 residues. CDR1 is LGHNA, CDR2 YSLEER, per germline. Trimming stripped 0 bases from V and 1 base from J, with 12 bases between. In nucleotides, the CDR3 is TGCGCCAGCAGCCAAGATCCTGTTTACGGGAACACCGGGGAGCTGTTTTTT. This translates into CASSQDPVYGNTGELFF.

The genes are TRBV18 and TRBJ2-2; perhaps TRBD2 as D (6 bases). Trimming took off 3 bases at V and 0 bases at J, with 14 bases between the two ends. Germline CDR1 and CDR2: KGHSH and LQKENI. The CDR3 sequence is 17 residues long. The CDR3 here is CASSPDVAGPNTGELFF. CDR3 bases: TGTGCCAGCTCACCCGATGTTGCGGGACCGAACACCGGGGAGCTGTTTTTT. The full variable domain, in which reference TRBV18 and TRBJ2-2 provide the parts outside the CDR3, is NAGVMQNPRHLVRRRGQEARLRCSPMKGHSHVYWYRQLPEEGLKFMVYLQKENIIDESGMPKERFSAEFPKEGPSILRIQQVVRGDSAAYFCASSPDVAGPNTGELFFGEGSRLTVL.

As regards this clonotype: The junction does not match germline at one end; this may be a read error. V gene TRBV5-1 combines with J gene TRBJ2-5; D might be TRBD2 (5 bases). Per the germline V gene, CDR1 is SGHRS and CDR2 is YFSETQ. The CDR3 length is 15 residues. This CDR3 reads CASSLTAAGEETQYF. In DNA, the CDR3 is TGTGCCAGCAGCTTGACCGCGGCCGGGGAAGAGACCCAGTACTTC.

The chain links TRBV12-5 to TRBJ2-1; the D call may be TRBD1 or TRBD2 (6 bases each). Germline V lookup: CDR1 LGHNT, CDR2 FRNRAP. The CDR3 covers 16 residues. V lost 2 bases, J lost 3 bases, and 14 bases lay in between. CDR3 in DNA: TGTGCTAGTGGTTTGAATATCAGGGGAGGCTACAATGAGCAGTTCTTC. Its protein is CASGLNIRGGYNEQFF.

The chain employs TRBV3-1 and TRBJ1-1; 11 nucleotides agree with TRBD1. This CDR3 is built from 18 residues. In germline, CDR1 is LGHDT, CDR2 YNNKEL (reference sequence). The V gene end was trimmed by 4 bases and the J gene end by 6 bases; junction bases not matched to a gene: 16. DNA of the CDR3: TGTGCCAGCAGCCCATACGGGACAGGGGGTACCATGGGGGCTGAAGCTTTCTTT. Translating it yields CASSPYGTGGTMGAEAFF.

The chain combines TRBV30 with TRBJ1-1; TRBD1 matches 10 bases. The trim removed 3 bases at V and 3 bases at J, leaving 1 base unmatched. Per the germline V gene, CDR1 is GTSNPN and CDR2 is SVGIG (reference sequence). The CDR3 has 13 amino acids. The CDR3 sequence: CAWRGQGDTEAFF. The CDR3 bases are TGTGCCTGGAGAGGACAGGGGGACACTGAAGCTTTCTTT. The full variable domain, its missing parts supplied by reference TRBV30 and TRBJ1-1, is SQTIHQWPATLVQPVGSPLSLECTVEGTSNPNLYWYRQAAGRGLQLLFYSVGIGQISSEVPQNLSASRPQDRQFILSSKKLLLSDSGFYLCAWRGQGDTEAFFGQGTRLTVV.

The chain recombines TRBV6-1 with TRBJ1-6; maybe TRBD1 (6 bases). CDR1 is MNHNS and CDR2 is SASEGT in the germline V gene. This CDR3 contains 15 residues. With 0 bases removed from V and 10 bases from J, the gap between germline ends came to 13 bases. The DNA for the CDR3 is TGTGCCAGCAGTGAAGCGGACAGCGGGGGCTCACCCCTCCACTTT. This gives the protein CASSEADSGGSPLHF.

This chain uses TRBV6-5 with TRBJ1-5; tentatively, D is TRBD1 (6 bases). Germline V gives CDR1 MNHEY, CDR2 SVGAGI. The CDR3 contains 14 residues. Trimming took 2 bases from V and 6 from J, leaving 11 bases between them. The CDR3 bases are TGTGCCAGCAGTTACGGACAGTTCGGTCAGCCCCAGCATTTT. It yields the protein CASSYGQFGQPQHF.

CDR3 in DNA: TGTGCCAGCAGCTTAGAAGGGGGGAGCCATGGCTACACCTTC. Translation: CASSLEGGSHGYTF. The rearrangement uses TRBV7-9 and TRBJ1-2, with a possible D match to TRBD1 (6 bases). Germline assignment: CDR1 SEHNR and CDR2 FQNEAQ (reference sequence). V gave up 1 base and J gave up 6 bases, with 12 bases separating them. This CDR3 is built from 14 residues.

This chain connects TRBV29-1 to TRBJ2-3; a possible D gene is TRBD2 (5 bases). The V gene lost 6 bases and the J gene lost 0 bases, with 10 bases spanning the gap. The CDR3 extends over 13 amino acids. Germline loops: CDR1 SQVTM, CDR2 ANQGSEA. CDR3 nucleotide sequence: TGCAGCGTGAAAGAGGGTAGCACAGATACGCAGTATTTT. This codes for CSVKEGSTDTQYF.

V usage is TRBV11-2 and J usage is TRBJ1-5; TRBD1 aligns across 8 bases. Trimming took 3 bases from V and 7 from J; bases not matched to a gene: 2. CDR3 length: 13 amino acids. Looked up from germline, CDR1 is SGHAT and CDR2 is FQNNGV. CDR3 bases: TGTGCCAGCAGCTTTAACAGGGGGCAGCCCCAGCATTTT. It encodes CASSFNRGQPQHF.

The V gene is TRBV7-2, the J gene TRBJ2-3; D gene unclear. This CDR3 spans 12 amino acids. The V end was cut by 3 bases, the J end by 2 bases, with 3 bases between. The V gene's germline CDR1 is SGHTA and CDR2 FQGNSA. CDR3 residues: CASSFFTDTQYF. CDR3 in DNA: TGTGCCAGCAGCTTTTTCACAGATACGCAGTATTTT.

J is TRBJ1-6 and V is TRBV7-9, with 8 bases fitting TRBD1. Losses at the gene ends were 5 bases for V and 0 bases for J; bases not matched to a gene: 9. CDR1 and CDR2 from the germline V gene are SEHNR and FQNEAQ (reference sequence). The CDR3 is 18 amino acids. The CDR3 region is CASSPNGDRSSYNSPLHF. The CDR3 DNA is TGTGCCAGCAGCCCCAACGGGGACAGGAGCTCCTATAATTCACCCCTCCACTTT.

The chain combines TRBV11-1 with TRBJ2-1; 8 positions match TRBD2. After removal of 2 bases from V and 0 bases from J, the junction contained 15 bases not matched to a gene. CDR1 and CDR2 (germline): SGHAT, FQDESV (reference sequence). The CDR3 loop spans 20 amino acids. The chain's CDR3 is CASSLPPYSGDLLSYNEQFF. The DNA for the CDR3 is TGTGCCAGCAGCTTACCCCCTTATAGCGGGGACCTCCTCTCCTACAATGAGCAGTTCTTC.

This chain links TRBV18 with TRBJ1-5; D may be TRBD1 (5 bases). The V end was cut by 5 bases, the J end by 3 bases, with 14 bases between. The CDR3 covers 15 residues. Germline V lookup: CDR1 KGHSH, CDR2 LQKENI. CDR3 protein: CASSIGQGTNQPQHF. The CDR3 nucleotides read TGTGCCAGCTCAATTGGTCAGGGAACCAATCAGCCCCAGCATTTT.

The chain uses TRBV6-1 and TRBJ2-7; 7 nucleotides agree with TRBD2. Germline CDR1 MNHNS, CDR2 SASEGT. With V trimmed by 2 bases and J by 4 bases, 5 bases remained unmatched. CDR3 length equals 14 residues. The CDR3 coding sequence is TGTGCCAGCAGTGAAAATGGACTAGAGTACGAGCAGTACTTC. Protein sequence: CASSENGLEYEQYF.

This chain uses TRBV10-3 with TRBJ1-5; D is unclear. The CDR3 has 13 residues. Per the germline V gene, CDR1 is ENHRY and CDR2 is SYGVKD. V lost 5 bases, J lost 5 bases, and 10 bases lay in between. CDR3 sequence reads: CAISSSSDQPQHF. The CDR3 bases are TGTGCCATCAGTTCCTCCAGTGATCAGCCCCAGCATTTT.

The rearrangement uses TRBV2 and TRBJ2-5, with 7 bases fitting TRBD2. CDR1 is SNHLY, CDR2 FYNNEI, per germline. The CDR3 is 14 amino acids. The J segment lost 1 base and the V segment lost 9 bases, leaving 8 bases of the junction unmatched. The CDR3 DNA reads as TGTGCCAGTTTAGTTGGGAGGGTCCAAGAGACCCAGTACTTC. It is translated as CASLVGRVQETQYF.

The CDR3 sequence: CASSFPGPEGNQPQHF. The DNA for the CDR3 is TGTGCCAGCAGCTTCCCGGGGCCGGAGGGCAATCAGCCCCAGCATTTT. V gene TRBV7-8 combines with J gene TRBJ1-5, with D tentatively TRBD1 (5 bases). V gave up 3 bases and J gave up 2 bases, with 14 bases separating them. CDR3 size: 16 residues. Per germline, CDR1 SGHVS and CDR2 FQNEAQ. Drawing the rest from reference TRBV7-8 and TRBJ1-5, the complete variable domain is GAGVSQSPRYKVAKRGQDVALRCDPISGHVSLFWYQQALGQGPEFLTYFQNEAQLDKSGLPSDRFFAERPEGSVSTLKIQRTQQEDSAVYLCASSFPGPEGNQPQHFGDGTRLSIL.

The chain combines TRBV7-2 with TRBJ2-5, with 11 bases fitting TRBD2. The CDR3 is 19 residues long. Per the germline V gene, CDR1 is SGHTA and CDR2 is FQGNSA. Germline trimming cut 1 base from V and 4 bases from J; bases unmatched to any gene: 14. CDR3 coding DNA: TGTGCCAGCAGCTTAGTATCTAGCGGGGGGACCCCGGTGAGAGAGACCCAGTACTTC. Encoded protein: CASSLVSSGGTPVRETQYF.

This clonotype was seen once. The J gene is TRBJ1-1, the V gene TRBV29-1; tentatively, D is TRBD1 (5 bases). The germline gives CDR1 SQVTM, CDR2 ANQGSEA. This CDR3 region has 14 residues. Trimming stripped 7 bases from V and 3 bases from J, with 18 bases between. The DNA for the CDR3 is TGCAGCGCTGGACTTGGGGGGATGTACACTGAAGCTTTCTTT. Protein: CSAGLGGMYTEAFF.

The chain joins TRBV10-3 to TRBJ1-6; 8 bases are a match to TRBD1. Losses at the gene ends were 11 bases for V and 6 bases for J; bases not matched to a gene: 12. This CDR3 is built from 15 residues. The germline CDR1 and CDR2 sequences are ENHRY and SYGVKD. The chain's CDR3 is CASIPVTGGNSPLHF. In DNA form, the CDR3 reads TGTGCCTCCATACCCGTCACAGGGGGTAATTCACCCCTCCACTTT.

The chain's CDR3 is CSPRGGQIAGGQYEQYF. The CDR3 nucleotides are TGCAGTCCGAGAGGAGGCCAGATAGCGGGAGGGCAATACGAGCAGTACTTC. J is TRBJ2-7 and V is TRBV20-1; 11 bases line up with TRBD2. This CDR3 contains 17 residues. Unmatched junction bases numbered 19, after V lost 8 bases and J lost 4 bases. Germline-derived CDR1 and CDR2 are DFQATT and SNEGSKA (reference sequence).

The rearrangement joins TRBV7-2 to TRBJ2-3; a weak D match, TRBD1 (6 bases). The CDR3 is made up of 15 amino acids. The V end was cut by 0 bases, the J end by 2 bases, with 9 bases between. In germline, CDR1 is SGHTA, CDR2 FQGNSA. CDR3 nucleotides: TGTGCCAGCAGCTTAGCGAGACAGGTCACAGATACGCAGTATTTT. As protein: CASSLARQVTDTQYF.

The chain couples TRBV7-3 to TRBJ1-1; 8 bases are a match to TRBD1. This CDR3 has 13 residues. V lost 3 bases, J lost 7 bases, and 4 bases stayed unmatched. Germline values: CDR1 SGHTA, CDR2 FQGTGA. The CDR3: CASSFGTGFEAFF. The CDR3 DNA sequence: TGTGCCAGCAGCTTTGGGACAGGATTTGAAGCTTTCTTT.

This clonotype was picked up one time. The V call is TRBV6-2 or TRBV6-3, the J call TRBJ2-1; 8 positions agree with TRBD1. The length of the CDR3 is 15 residues. CDR1 is MNHEY, CDR2 SVGEGT, per germline. Germline trimming cut 6 bases from V and 2 bases from J; bases unmatched to any gene: 6. The CDR3 region has the DNA TGTGCCAGCAGACCCGGACAGGGACCCTACAATGAGCAGTTCTTC. Its protein is CASRPGQGPYNEQFF.

The CDR3 loop is CSATPRGVANYGYTF. The CDR3 DNA is TGCAGTGCTACACCGAGGGGAGTGGCTAACTATGGCTACACCTTC. The genes are TRBV20-1 and TRBJ1-2; TRBD1 might be the D (5 bases). Trimming took 4 bases from V and 0 from J, leaving 15 bases between them. CDR1 is DFQATT and CDR2 is SNEGSKA in the germline V gene (reference sequence). The CDR3 covers 15 residues.

The CDR3 sequence: CASSLATGAGGYTF. CDR3 DNA: TGTGCCAGCAGCTTAGCGACGGGGGCGGGGGGCTACACCTTC. This chain links TRBV7-2 with TRBJ1-2; D may be TRBD1 (6 bases). Between the trimmed V and J ends, which lost 0 bases and 8 bases, there was a span of 13 bases. CDR3 length: 14 amino acids. CDR1 SGHTA and CDR2 FQGNSA come from the germline V gene.